Presented here are 32 T cell receptor beta chains from one specimen sequenced in a study of CD8+CD57+ T cells in acquired aplastic anemia. CDR3 and TCR beta VDJ profiling relied on a genomic DNA template. MiXCR was run by TCRdb on the reads, yielding one entry per CDR3 protein. The data show 100,000 to 120,000 distinct CDR3 sequences, with 51% seen just once and roughly a third held by the top ten. Sequencing was done on a sample of sorted CD4+, CD8+, or CD8+CD57+ T cells (not recorded which) from PBMCs. These TCRs come from a human donor in good health, serving as a control.

This clonotype was counted many times. V and J are TRBV7-7 and TRBJ2-7; TRBD1 aligns across 7 bases. V dropped 2 bases and J dropped 3; count of bases not matched to a gene: 1. The CDR3 extends over 13 amino acids. Looked up from germline, CDR1 is SSHAT and CDR2 is FNYEAQ (reference sequence). CDR3 in DNA: TGTGCCAGCAGCTTATGGGACAGCTACGAGCAGTACTTC. Translated: CASSLWDSYEQYF.

The chain recombines TRBV6-5 with TRBJ2-3; a possible D gene is TRBD1 (5 bases). The CDR3 extends over 14 amino acids. V gave up 2 bases and J gave up 2 bases, with 8 bases separating them. Looked up from germline, CDR1 is MNHEY and CDR2 is SVGAGI. The CDR3, as DNA: TGTGCCAGCAGTTACCAGGGTTACACAGATACGCAGTATTTT. This codes for CASSYQGYTDTQYF.

The rearrangement joins TRBV25-1 to TRBJ1-2; 9 bases align to TRBD1. This CDR3 has 15 residues. The junction had 9 bases not matched to a gene; V was cut back by 6 bases and J by 4 bases. CDR1 MGHDK and CDR2 SYGVNS come from the germline V gene. The CDR3 DNA reads as TGTGCCAGCAGCGTGGACAGGGGTTCTTTCTATGGCTACACCTTC. This encodes CASSVDRGSFYGYTF.

V is TRBV29-1 and J is TRBJ1-3, with unresolved D. The ends were cut back, 3 bases at V and 4 bases at J, with 19 bases in the middle. Per germline, CDR1 SQVTM and CDR2 ANQGSEA. The CDR3 runs 16 residues. CDR3 nucleotides: TGCAGCGTTGAGAGAGGAGAAGGATATCTAGGAAACACCATATATTTT. This sequence encodes CSVERGEGYLGNTIYF. Complete variable domain (other parts from reference TRBV29-1 and TRBJ1-3): SAVISQKPSRDICQRGTSLTIQCQVDSQVTMMFWYRQQPGQSLTLIATANQGSEATYESGFVIDKFPISRPNLTFSTLTVSNMSPEDSSIYLCSVERGEGYLGNTIYFGEGSWLTVV.

A note on this clonotype: An end of the junction does not agree with germline; a read error may underlie this. This chain links TRBV29-1 with TRBJ1-1; D gene unclear. The CDR3 extends over 11 amino acids. Germline-derived CDR1 and CDR2 are SQVTM and ANQGSEA. CDR3 in amino acids: CSVESWTEAFF. The CDR3 bases are TGCAGCGTTGAATCGTGGACTGAAGCCTTCTTT.

The chain uses TRBV24-1 and TRBJ2-1; either TRBD1 or TRBD2 may fit D (6 bases each). The germline CDR1 and CDR2 sequences are KGHDR and SFDVKD. The CDR3 is 13 amino acids. Trimming removed 4 bases at V and 12 bases at J, with 15 bases between. The CDR3 bases are TGTGCCACCAGTGAAGAGGGGGGATTGGGGCAGTTCTTC. As protein: CATSEEGGLGQFF.

As regards this clonotype: A read error may be the cause here, since a much bigger clone is one base away. The V call is TRBV6-2 or TRBV6-3, the J call TRBJ1-2; weak D call: TRBD1 (5 bases). This CDR3 has 12 amino acids. V was shortened by 6 bases and J by 10 bases, with 15 bases between the two germline ends. Germline values: CDR1 MNHEY, CDR2 SVGEGT. The CDR3: CASSPGPGDYTF. The CDR3, as DNA: TGTGCCAGCAGCCCAGGGCCAGGAGACTACACCTTC.

Details on this clonotype: The germline gene is not matched at one end of the junction; a read error may be the cause. The V call is TRBV10-3, the J call TRBJ1-1; unclear D gene. CDR1 and CDR2 from the germline V gene are ENHRY and SYGVKD. The CDR3 runs 15 residues. The CDR3 loop reads CAISESKVEHTEAFF. The CDR3 bases are TGTGCCATCAGTGAGTCGAAGGTGGAGCACACCGAAGCTTTCTTT.

The chain carries TRBV29-1 and TRBJ2-3; 9 bases map to TRBD2. Germline V CDR1 and CDR2: SQVTM, ANQGSEA. CDR3 length equals 14 residues. The V segment lost 4 bases and the J segment 1 base; nucleotides outside the gene matches: 3. The CDR3 is CSVASSGGTDTQYF. The CDR3 DNA is TGCAGCGTTGCGTCTAGCGGGGGCACAGATACGCAGTATTTT.

On this clonotype itself: The CDR3 carries no conserved terminal phenylalanine or tryptophan, so it likely arises from a read error. Because the CDR3's place on the DNA is in doubt, the DNA is left out and the CDR3 is given as listed by TCRdb. The chain employs TRBV29-1 and TRBJ2-7; the table's TRBD1 call for D was not verified on the DNA. The CDR3 totals 12 residues, both ends included. Germline loops: CDR1 SQVTM, CDR2 ANQGSEA. CDR3 sequence: CSVETGSHEQCS.

In DNA, the CDR3 is TGTGCCACCAGTGATTCCCCCCCAGAACTTGGGAAAGCGGGAGTCTACGAGCAGTACTTC. Translated: CATSDSPPELGKAGVYEQYF. The chain employs TRBV24-1 and TRBJ2-7; 8 positions match TRBD2. Looked up from germline, CDR1 is KGHDR and CDR2 is SFDVKD. The CDR3 is 20 amino acids. Unmatched junction bases numbered 20, after V lost 2 bases and J lost 3 bases.

This rearrangement joins TRBV10-3 to TRBJ2-5, with TRBD2 identical over 13 bases. Germline V lookup: CDR1 ENHRY, CDR2 SYGVKD. This CDR3 has 15 residues. The junction had 8 bases not matched to a gene; V was cut back by 9 bases and J by 4 bases. CDR3 region: CAITVTSGGAETQYF. The CDR3 DNA sequence: TGTGCCATAACTGTCACTAGCGGGGGGGCAGAGACCCAGTACTTC.

About this clonotype itself: The junction departs from the called germline gene at one end, perhaps through a read error. V usage is TRBV29-1 and J usage is TRBJ2-5; 7 nucleotides align to TRBD2. The CDR3 runs 13 residues. Germline lookup yields CDR1 SQVTM and CDR2 ANQGSEA. CDR3 nucleotide sequence: TGCAGCGTTGGCGGGGGATACCAACAGACCCAGTACTTC. Translation gives CSVGGGYQQTQYF.

CDR3 amino acids: CASSGRGVNTEAFF. CDR3 DNA: TGTGCCAGCAGTGGTCGGGGAGTGAACACTGAAGCTTTCTTT. V usage is TRBV25-1 and J usage is TRBJ1-1; D uncertain. The ends were cut back, 4 bases at V and 0 bases at J, with 9 bases in the middle. Germline assignment: CDR1 MGHDK and CDR2 SYGVNS. CDR3 length: 14 amino acids.

This clonotype occurred many times. The rearrangement links TRBV9 to TRBJ1-6, with D perhaps matching TRBD1 (5 bases). The germline gives CDR1 SGDLS, CDR2 YYNGEE. V dropped 0 bases and J dropped 9 bases, with 13 bases sitting between them. The CDR3 has 15 amino acids. Written as DNA, the CDR3 is TGTGCCAGCAGCGTAGGGTCAGGGAATGCTTCACCCCTCCACTTT. This sequence encodes CASSVGSGNASPLHF.

This clonotype was seen repeatedly, ten times or more. V is TRBV5-4 and J is TRBJ2-7; 9 bases are a match to TRBD1. Germline trimming cut 2 bases from V and 7 bases from J; bases unmatched to any gene: 7. The V gene's germline CDR1 is SGHNT and CDR2 YYREEE (reference sequence). There are 14 residues in the CDR3. Here the CDR3 DNA reads TGTGCCAGCAGCTTAAAACAGGGGGCGGTTGAGCAGTACTTC. Translating it yields CASSLKQGAVEQYF.

This clonotype has just a few counts. Because the CDR3 is missing its conserved closing phenylalanine or tryptophan, this is likely a read error. The V gene is TRBV5-1, the J gene TRBJ2-7, with D possibly being TRBD1 (6 bases). This CDR3 is 13 amino acids long. The germline V and J ends were trimmed by 0 bases and 2 bases, with 6 bases remaining between them. Germline V gene data show CDR1 as SGHRS and CDR2 as YFSETQ. CDR3 sequence (DNA): TGCGCCAGCAGCTTGGGGGGGCCCTACGAGCAGTACCTC. It encodes CASSLGGPYEQYL.

This clonotype was found many times. The J gene is TRBJ2-3, the V gene TRBV5-8, with 10 positions matching TRBD2. From germline, CDR1 is SGHTS and CDR2 YDEGEE. This CDR3 has 14 residues. Trimming removed 4 bases from V and 2 bases from J; junction bases left unmatched: 1. Here the CDR3 DNA reads TGTGCCAGCAGCGGACTAGCGGCCACAGATACGCAGTATTTT. Translating gives CASSGLAATDTQYF.

In this sample, this clonotype turned up many times. The V gene is TRBV5-4, the J gene TRBJ1-1; a possible D gene is TRBD1 (6 bases). The V end lost 5 bases, the J end lost 0 bases, and 14 bases lay between the germline ends. Germline assignment: CDR1 SGHNT and CDR2 YYREEE (reference sequence). This CDR3 contains 15 residues. The CDR3 nucleotides are TGTGCCAGCAGGGCCGGGACAACCATGAACACTGAAGCTTTCTTT. It encodes CASRAGTTMNTEAFF.

This chain links TRBV19 with TRBJ2-7; TRBD2 agrees at 11 bases. Unmatched junction bases numbered 13, after V lost 10 bases and J lost 2 bases. This CDR3 is 16 amino acids long. CDR1 and CDR2 (germline): LNHDA, SQIVND (reference sequence). The CDR3: CATRTTGTSGTYEQYF. In DNA form, the CDR3 reads TGTGCCACTAGAACCACCGGGACTAGCGGTACCTACGAGCAGTACTTC.

Only a few counts were recorded for this clonotype. The chain carries TRBV10-1 and TRBJ1-1; D call uncertain. V was shortened by 0 bases and J by 7 bases, with 9 bases between the two germline ends. Looked up from germline, CDR1 is WNHNN and CDR2 is SYGVQD (reference sequence). CDR3 size: 13 residues. CDR3 sequence: CASSESKGLEAFF. The CDR3 DNA sequence: TGCGCCAGCAGTGAGTCGAAAGGCCTTGAAGCTTTCTTT.

The chain links TRBV10-3 to TRBJ1-2; 7 bases match TRBD1. Germline values: CDR1 ENHRY, CDR2 SYGVKD. The V and J ends lost 6 bases and 6 bases, in that order; junction bases with no gene match: 4. The CDR3 is 12 residues long. CDR3 sequence: CAIRGQSDGYTF. CDR3 nucleotide sequence: TGTGCCATCAGGGGACAGTCTGATGGCTACACCTTC.

The rearrangement uses TRBV5-1 and TRBJ2-5; D is tentatively TRBD1 or TRBD2 (7 bases each). The CDR3 contains 14 residues. The V and J ends lost 1 base and 3 bases respectively, with 10 bases between them. Germline assignment: CDR1 SGHRS and CDR2 YFSETQ. CDR3 sequence (DNA): TGCGCCAGCAGCTTGCCAGGGGGGGAAGAGACCCAGTACTTC. Residues: CASSLPGGEETQYF.

There are a few counts of this clonotype. The chain couples TRBV19 to TRBJ1-5; possibly TRBD1 for D (6 bases). The V and J ends lost 4 bases and 7 bases respectively, with 17 bases between them. This CDR3 spans 15 amino acids. Germline V gene sequence: CDR1 LNHDA, CDR2 SQIVND (reference sequence). The CDR3 coding sequence is TGTGCCAGTAGTAAGACAGGAGAATATTTCCAGCCCCAGCATTTT. This translates into CASSKTGEYFQPQHF.

Note on this clonotype: The germline gene is not matched at one end of the junction; a read error may be the cause. V and J are TRBV13 and TRBJ2-5, with 7 bases lining up with TRBD2. Germline-derived CDR1 and CDR2 are PRHDT and FYEKMQ (reference sequence). CDR3 size: 15 residues. The CDR3 loop is CASSHERGVQETQHF. CDR3 DNA: TGTGCCAGCAGCCACGAACGGGGGGTCCAAGAGACCCAGCACTTC.

Comment on this clonotype: This clone may be a read error of a much larger clone one base away. The V call is TRBV9, the J call TRBJ2-1, with D perhaps assigned TRBD1 or TRBD2 (6 bases each). The germline V gene encodes CDR1 SGDLS and CDR2 YYNGEE. This CDR3 has 15 amino acids. The CDR3 sequence: CASSVVGGAYDEQFF. The CDR3 bases are TGTGCCAGCAGCGTAGTCGGGGGCGCCTACGATGAGCAGTTCTTC.

In its sample, this clonotype was seen many times. The chain is built from TRBV10-3 and TRBJ2-7, with TRBD2 matching 7 bases. The CDR3 totals 14 residues. V trimming: 6 bases; J trimming: 4 bases; junction bases outside the gene matches: 9. Germline-derived CDR1 and CDR2 are ENHRY and SYGVKD. The CDR3 sequence is CAIRAGDLGYEQYF. The CDR3 nucleotides are TGTGCCATCAGGGCGGGGGACCTAGGATACGAGCAGTACTTC.

With respect to this clonotype: A much bigger clone sits one base away, suggesting this may be a read error. V usage is TRBV7-9 and J usage is TRBJ2-7; a weak D match, TRBD2 (6 bases). Germline CDR1 is SEHNR and CDR2 is FQNEAQ (reference sequence). The CDR3 covers 13 residues. The CDR3 nucleotides are TGTGCCGGCAGCCCATTGGGGGGAGGCGAGCAGTACTTC. This codes for CAGSPLGGGEQYF.

This clonotype was detected a few times. A much larger clone is a single base away; this may be a read error. The rearrangement uses TRBV6-2 or TRBV6-3 and TRBJ2-1; D gene ambiguous. This CDR3 contains 12 residues. Germline CDR1 and CDR2: MNHEY and SVGEGT. The V and J ends lost 6 bases and 4 bases respectively, with 7 bases between them. CDR3 nucleotide sequence: TGTGCCAGCAGCCTCCTATACAATGAGCAGTTCTTC. Its protein product is CASSLLYNEQFF.

For this clonotype: A much larger clone is a single base away; this may be a read error. The V gene is TRBV24-1, the J gene TRBJ1-5, with no clear D. CDR1 is KGHDR and CDR2 is SFDVKD in the germline V gene. The CDR3 length is 13 residues. V was cut by 6 bases and J by 4 bases, with 9 bases left in between. DNA of the CDR3: TGTGCCACCAGTTTATCAGTAAATCAGCCCCAGCATTTT. Protein sequence: CATSLSVNQPQHF.

The gene calls are TRBV4-3 and TRBJ1-2; no definite D call. Germline assignment: CDR1 LGHNA and CDR2 YSLEER. Deletions cut 1 base from V and 8 bases from J, with 14 bases between. The CDR3 has 14 amino acids. CDR3 residues: CASSQGLGGPGYTF. The CDR3 region has the DNA TGCGCCAGCAGCCAAGGACTAGGAGGGCCCGGCTACACCTTC.

This chain connects TRBV19 to TRBJ1-6, with a possible D match to TRBD1 (5 bases). There are 14 residues in the CDR3. Germline V gene lookup returns CDR1 LNHDA and CDR2 SQIVND (reference sequence). The ends were cut back, 3 bases at V and 7 bases at J, with 10 bases in the middle. The CDR3 DNA is TGTGCCAGTAGTATCGGGGGTAGCAATTCACCCCTCCACTTT. It translates to CASSIGGSNSPLHF.